This T cell receptor (beta chain) was captured in a study of Graves' ophthalmopathy and Graves' hyperthyroidism. The sample holds many counts of this clonotype. The CDR3 loop spans 13 amino acids. Trimming left V 8 bases short and J 4 bases short, with 14 bases between. Per germline, CDR1 MDHEN and CDR2 SYDVKM. CDR3 regions of TCR beta were amplified from RNA transcripts. First-round RT-PCR used HTBI primers; second-round multiplex PCR followed. Via MiXCR, TCRdb re-called the multiplex PCR reads, giving one row per CDR3 protein. The repertoire has around 400,000 distinct CDR3 sequences, around 19% of them found once; the top ten carry about 1.6%.

The receptor comes from a young woman with Graves' ophthalmopathy. The sample taken for sequencing was peripheral blood. The rearrangement uses TRBV28 and TRBJ1-1; unclear D gene. The DNA for the CDR3 is TGTGCCAGCGCAAGTGTGTTGACCACTGAAGCTTTCTTT. This encodes CASASVLTTEAFF.